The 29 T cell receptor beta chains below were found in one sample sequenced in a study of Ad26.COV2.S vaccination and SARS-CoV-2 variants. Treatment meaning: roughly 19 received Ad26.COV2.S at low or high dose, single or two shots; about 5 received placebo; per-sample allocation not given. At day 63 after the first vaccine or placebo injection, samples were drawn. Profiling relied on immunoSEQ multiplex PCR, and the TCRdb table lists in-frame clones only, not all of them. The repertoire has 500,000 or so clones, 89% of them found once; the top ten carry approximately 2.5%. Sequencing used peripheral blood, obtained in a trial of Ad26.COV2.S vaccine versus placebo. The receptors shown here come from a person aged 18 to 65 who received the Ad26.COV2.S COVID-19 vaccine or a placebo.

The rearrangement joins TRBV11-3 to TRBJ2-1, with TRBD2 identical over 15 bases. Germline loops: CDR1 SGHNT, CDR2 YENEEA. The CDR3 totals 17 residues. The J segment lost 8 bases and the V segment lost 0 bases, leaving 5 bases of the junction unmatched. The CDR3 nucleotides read TGTGCCAGCAGCTTAGATTGGACTAGCGGGAGGGGCGATGAGCAGTTCTTC. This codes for CASSLDWTSGRGDEQFF.

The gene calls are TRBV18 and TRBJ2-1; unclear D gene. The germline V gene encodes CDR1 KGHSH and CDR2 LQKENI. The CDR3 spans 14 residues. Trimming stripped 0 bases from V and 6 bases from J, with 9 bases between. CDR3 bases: TGTGCCAGCTCACCACCCTCGGGTAGCAATGAGCAGTTCTTC. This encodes CASSPPSGSNEQFF.

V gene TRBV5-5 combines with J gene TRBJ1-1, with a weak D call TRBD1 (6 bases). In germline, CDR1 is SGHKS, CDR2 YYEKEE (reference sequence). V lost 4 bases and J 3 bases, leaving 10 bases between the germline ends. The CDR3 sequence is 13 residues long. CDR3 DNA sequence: TGTGCCAGCAGCAGGGACACCCACACTGAAGCTTTCTTT. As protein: CASSRDTHTEAFF.

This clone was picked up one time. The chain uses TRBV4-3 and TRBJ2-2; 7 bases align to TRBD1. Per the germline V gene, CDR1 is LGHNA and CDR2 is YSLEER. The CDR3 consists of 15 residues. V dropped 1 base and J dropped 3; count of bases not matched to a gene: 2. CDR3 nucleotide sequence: TGCGCCAGCAGCCAAGTTGACAGGGACACCGGGGAGCTGTTTTTT. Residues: CASSQVDRDTGELFF.

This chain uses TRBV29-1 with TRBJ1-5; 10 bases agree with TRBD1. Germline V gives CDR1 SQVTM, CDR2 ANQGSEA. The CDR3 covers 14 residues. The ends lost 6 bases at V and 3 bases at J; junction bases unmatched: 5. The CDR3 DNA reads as TGCAGCGTCCGGACAGGGGGTGACAATCAGCCCCAGCATTTT. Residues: CSVRTGGDNQPQHF.

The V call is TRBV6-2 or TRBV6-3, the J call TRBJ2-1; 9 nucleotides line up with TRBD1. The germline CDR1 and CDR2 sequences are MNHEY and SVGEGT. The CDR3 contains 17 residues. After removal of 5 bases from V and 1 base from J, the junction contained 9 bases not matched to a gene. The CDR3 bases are TGTGCCAGCAGTCCCGGGACAGGGCGTAGTTCCTACAATGAGCAGTTCTTC. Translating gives CASSPGTGRSSYNEQFF.

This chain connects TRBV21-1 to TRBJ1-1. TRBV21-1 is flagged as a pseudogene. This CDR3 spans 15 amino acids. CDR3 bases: TGTGCCAGCAGCAAAATTTATGAGCAGAACACTGAAGCTTTCTTT. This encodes CASSKIYEQNTEAFF.

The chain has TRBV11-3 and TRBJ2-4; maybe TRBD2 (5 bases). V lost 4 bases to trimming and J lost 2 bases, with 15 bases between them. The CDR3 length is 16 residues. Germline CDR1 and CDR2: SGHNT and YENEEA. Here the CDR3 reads CASSWRRGGSKNIQYF. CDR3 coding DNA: TGTGCCAGCAGCTGGCGCCGGGGTGGGTCCAAAAACATTCAGTACTTC.

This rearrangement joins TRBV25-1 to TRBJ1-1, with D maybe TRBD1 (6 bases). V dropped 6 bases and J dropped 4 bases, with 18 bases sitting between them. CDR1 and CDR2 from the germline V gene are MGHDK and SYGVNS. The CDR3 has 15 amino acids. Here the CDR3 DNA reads TGTGCCAGCAGCTCCGTCAGGGGTTCGGGCACTGAAGCTTTCTTT. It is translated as CASSSVRGSGTEAFF.

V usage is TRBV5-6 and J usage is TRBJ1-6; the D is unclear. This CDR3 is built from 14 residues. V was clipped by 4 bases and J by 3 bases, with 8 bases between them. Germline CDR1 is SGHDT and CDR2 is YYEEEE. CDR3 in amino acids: CASSQGIYNSPLHF. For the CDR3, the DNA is TGTGCCAGCAGCCAAGGGATCTATAATTCACCCCTCCACTTT. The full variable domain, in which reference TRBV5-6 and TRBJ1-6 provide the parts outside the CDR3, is DAGVTQSPTHLIKTRGQQVTLRCSPKSGHDTVSWYQQALGQGPQFIFQYYEEEERQRGNFPDRFSGHQFPNYSSELNVNALLLGDSALYLCASSQGIYNSPLHFGNGTRLTVT.

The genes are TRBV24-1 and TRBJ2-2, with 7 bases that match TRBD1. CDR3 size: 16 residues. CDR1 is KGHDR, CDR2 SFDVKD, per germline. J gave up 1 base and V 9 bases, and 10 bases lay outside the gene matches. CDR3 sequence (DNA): TGTGCCACCGCGCGTGCGAGACAGGGGAACACCGGGGAGCTGTTTTTT. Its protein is CATARARQGNTGELFF.

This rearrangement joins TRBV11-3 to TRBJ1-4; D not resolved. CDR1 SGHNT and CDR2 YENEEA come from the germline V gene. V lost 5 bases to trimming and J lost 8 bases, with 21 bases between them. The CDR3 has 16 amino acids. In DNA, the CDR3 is TGTGCCAGCAGCCCCGGCTTGAGGCGGGAGATCGAAAAACTGTTTTTT. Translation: CASSPGLRREIEKLFF.

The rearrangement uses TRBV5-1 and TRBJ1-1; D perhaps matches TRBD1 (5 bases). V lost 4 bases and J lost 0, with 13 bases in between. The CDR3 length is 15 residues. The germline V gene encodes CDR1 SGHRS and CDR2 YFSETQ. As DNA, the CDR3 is TGCGCCAGCAGCGCCCGTGGAGGGGTGAACACTGAAGCTTTCTTT. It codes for CASSARGGVNTEAFF.

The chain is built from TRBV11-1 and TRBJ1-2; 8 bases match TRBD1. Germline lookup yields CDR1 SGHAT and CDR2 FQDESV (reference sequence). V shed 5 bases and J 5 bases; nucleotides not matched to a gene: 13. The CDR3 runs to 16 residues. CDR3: CASSPGQGGFGYGYTF. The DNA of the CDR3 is TGTGCCAGCAGCCCCGGACAGGGTGGCTTCGGGTATGGCTACACCTTC.

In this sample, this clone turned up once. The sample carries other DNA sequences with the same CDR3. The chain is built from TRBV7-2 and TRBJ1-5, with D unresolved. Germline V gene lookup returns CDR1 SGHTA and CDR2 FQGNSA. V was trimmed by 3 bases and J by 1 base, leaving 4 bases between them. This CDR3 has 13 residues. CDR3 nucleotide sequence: TGTGCCAGCAGCTTCAGAAGCAATCAGCCCCAGCATTTT. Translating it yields CASSFRSNQPQHF. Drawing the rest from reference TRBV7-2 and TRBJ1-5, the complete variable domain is GAGVSQSPSNKVTEKGKDVELRCDPISGHTALYWYRQSLGQGLEFLIYFQGNSAPDKSGLPSDRFSAERTGGSVSTLTIQRTQQEDSAVYLCASSFRSNQPQHFGDGTRLSIL.

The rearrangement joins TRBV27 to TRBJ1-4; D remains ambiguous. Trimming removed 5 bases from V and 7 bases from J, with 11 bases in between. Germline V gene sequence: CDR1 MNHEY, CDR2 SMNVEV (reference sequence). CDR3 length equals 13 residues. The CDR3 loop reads CASSRQAGEKLFF. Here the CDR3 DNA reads TGTGCCAGCAGTCGGCAGGCAGGTGAAAAACTGTTTTTT.

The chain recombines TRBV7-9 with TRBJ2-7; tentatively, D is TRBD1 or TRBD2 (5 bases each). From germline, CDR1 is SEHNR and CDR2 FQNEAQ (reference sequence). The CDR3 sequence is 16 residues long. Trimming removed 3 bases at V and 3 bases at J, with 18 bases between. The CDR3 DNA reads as TGTGCCAGCAGCTTTGGGGCGAGTAGCGTGAACTACGAGCAGTACTTC. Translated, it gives CASSFGASSVNYEQYF.

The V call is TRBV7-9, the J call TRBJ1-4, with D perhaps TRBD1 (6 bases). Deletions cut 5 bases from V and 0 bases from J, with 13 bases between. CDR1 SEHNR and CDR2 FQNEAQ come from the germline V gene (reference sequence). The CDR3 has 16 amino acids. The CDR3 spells CASSTGTLATNEKLFF. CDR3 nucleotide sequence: TGTGCCAGCAGCACTGGGACACTGGCAACTAATGAAAAACTGTTTTTT.

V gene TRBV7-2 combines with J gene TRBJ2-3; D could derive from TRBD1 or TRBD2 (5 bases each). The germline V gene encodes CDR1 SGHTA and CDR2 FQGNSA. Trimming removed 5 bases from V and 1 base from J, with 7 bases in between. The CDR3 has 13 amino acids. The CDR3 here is CASSRGGTDTQYF. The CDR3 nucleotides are TGTGCCAGCAGCAGAGGGGGCACAGATACGCAGTATTTT.

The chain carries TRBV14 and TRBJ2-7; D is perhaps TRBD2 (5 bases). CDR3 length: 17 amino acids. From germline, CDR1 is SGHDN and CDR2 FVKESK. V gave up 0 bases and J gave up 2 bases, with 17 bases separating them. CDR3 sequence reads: CASSQDPPLVATYEQYV. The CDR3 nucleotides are TGTGCCAGCAGCCAAGACCCCCCACTAGTCGCAACCTACGAGCAGTACGTC.

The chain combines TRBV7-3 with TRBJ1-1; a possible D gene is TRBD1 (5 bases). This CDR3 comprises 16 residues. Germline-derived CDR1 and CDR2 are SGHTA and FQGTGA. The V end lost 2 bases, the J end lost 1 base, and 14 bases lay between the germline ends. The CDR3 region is CASSLGGAIQNTEAFF. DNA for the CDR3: TGTGCCAGCAGCTTAGGAGGGGCGATACAGAACACTGAAGCTTTCTTT.

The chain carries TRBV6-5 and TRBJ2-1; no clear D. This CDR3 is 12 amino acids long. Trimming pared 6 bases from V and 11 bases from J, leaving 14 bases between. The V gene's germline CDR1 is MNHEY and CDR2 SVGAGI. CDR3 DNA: TGTGCCAGCAGCCGCACCCTGGGGAAGCAGTTCTTC. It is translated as CASSRTLGKQFF.

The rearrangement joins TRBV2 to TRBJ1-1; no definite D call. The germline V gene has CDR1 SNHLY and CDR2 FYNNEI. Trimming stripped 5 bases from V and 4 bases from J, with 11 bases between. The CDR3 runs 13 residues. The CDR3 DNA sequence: TGTGCCAGCAGTCCGGAATCGAGCACTGAAGCTTTCTTT. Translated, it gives CASSPESSTEAFF.

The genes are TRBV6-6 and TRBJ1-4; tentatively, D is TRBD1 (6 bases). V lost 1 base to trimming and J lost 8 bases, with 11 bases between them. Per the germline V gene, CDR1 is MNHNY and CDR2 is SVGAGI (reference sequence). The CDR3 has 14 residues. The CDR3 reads CASSYFGTREKLFF. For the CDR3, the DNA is TGTGCCAGCAGTTACTTTGGGACACGAGAAAAACTGTTTTTT.

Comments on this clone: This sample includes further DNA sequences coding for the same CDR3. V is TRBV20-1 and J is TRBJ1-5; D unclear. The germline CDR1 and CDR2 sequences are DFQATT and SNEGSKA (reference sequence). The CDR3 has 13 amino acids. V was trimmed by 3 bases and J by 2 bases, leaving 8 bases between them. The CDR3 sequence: CSASRRGNQPQHF. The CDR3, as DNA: TGCAGTGCTAGTAGGAGGGGCAATCAGCCCCAGCATTTT.

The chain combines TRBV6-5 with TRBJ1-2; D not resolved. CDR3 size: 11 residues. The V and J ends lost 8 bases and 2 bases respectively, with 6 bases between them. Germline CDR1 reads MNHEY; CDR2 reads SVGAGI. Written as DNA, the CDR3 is TGTGCCAGCGGGTTGAACTATGGCTACACCTTC. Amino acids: CASGLNYGYTF.

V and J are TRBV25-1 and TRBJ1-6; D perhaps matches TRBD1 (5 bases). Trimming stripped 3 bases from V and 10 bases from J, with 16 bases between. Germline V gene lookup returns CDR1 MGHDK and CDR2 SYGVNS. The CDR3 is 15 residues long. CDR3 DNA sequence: TGTGCCAGCAGTGATCCCGGGGGGGTGGGATCACCCCTCCACTTT. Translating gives CASSDPGGVGSPLHF.

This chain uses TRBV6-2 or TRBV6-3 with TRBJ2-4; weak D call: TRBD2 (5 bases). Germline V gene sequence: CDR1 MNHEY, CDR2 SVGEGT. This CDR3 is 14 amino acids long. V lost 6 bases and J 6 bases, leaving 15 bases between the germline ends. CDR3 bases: TGTGCCAGCAGCCGGACTGTCTCCGGAAACATTCAGTACTTC. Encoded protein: CASSRTVSGNIQYF.

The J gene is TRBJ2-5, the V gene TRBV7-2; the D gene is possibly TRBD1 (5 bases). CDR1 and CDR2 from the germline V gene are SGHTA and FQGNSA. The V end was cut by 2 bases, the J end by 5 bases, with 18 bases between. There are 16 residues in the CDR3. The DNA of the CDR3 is TGTGCCAGCAGCTTACAAGGGGTTCCGGTTGGTGAGACCCAGTACTTC. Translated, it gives CASSLQGVPVGETQYF.